This T cell receptor beta chain emerged from a study of metastatic and nonmetastatic thyroid tumors. Study information: Where malignant and benign thyroid patients were concerned, repertoires were compared across blood and tumor or nodule tissue. The study's findings and limits: TCR beta diversity was reportedly significantly higher in malignant thyroid tumors than benign nodules, in blood and tumor.

Thyroid surgery was performed in patients who had received no treatment beforehand. Under the authors' procedure: Building a distant-metastasis classifier for papillary thyroid cancer drew on CDR3 differences across clinicopathological groups. Using MiXCR, TCRdb re-called clones from the PCR reads. TCRdb's processing, not the authors', yielded these V and J calls. This table has around 18,000 clones, roughly 36% appearing once. The CDR3 runs to 15 residues. V was clipped by 7 bases and J by 3 bases, with 18 bases between them. The germline gives CDR1 MNHNS, CDR2 SASEGT. Worth noting for this clone: Its antigen is undetermined.

The sequence came from a female donor with papillary thyroid cancer or a benign thyroid nodule (not recorded which). Some clones in this sample may be carry-over from other donors' samples. The sample comprised tumor tissue. The chain joins TRBV6-1 to TRBJ1-2; D is ambiguous. DNA for the CDR3: TGTGCCAGCACATGGGCAGACTCCACCGACTATGGCTACACCTTC. Translation: CASTWADSTDYGYTF.